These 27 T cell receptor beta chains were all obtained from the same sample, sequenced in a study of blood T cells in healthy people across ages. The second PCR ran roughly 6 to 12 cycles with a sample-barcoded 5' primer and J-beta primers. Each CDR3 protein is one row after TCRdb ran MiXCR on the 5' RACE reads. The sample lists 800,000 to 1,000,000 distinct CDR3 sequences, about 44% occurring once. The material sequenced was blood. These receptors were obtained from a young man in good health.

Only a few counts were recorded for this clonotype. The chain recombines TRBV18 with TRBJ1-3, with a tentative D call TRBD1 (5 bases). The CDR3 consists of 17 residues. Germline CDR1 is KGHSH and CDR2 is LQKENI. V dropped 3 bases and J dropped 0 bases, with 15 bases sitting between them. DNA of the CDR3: TGTGCCAGCTCACCCACCGGGACGGCCAACTCTGGAAACACCATATATTTT. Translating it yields CASSPTGTANSGNTIYF.

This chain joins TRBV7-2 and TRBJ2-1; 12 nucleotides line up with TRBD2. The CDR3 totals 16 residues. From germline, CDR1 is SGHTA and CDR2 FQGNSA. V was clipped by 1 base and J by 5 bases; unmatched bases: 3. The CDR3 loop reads CASSLGLAGANNEQFF. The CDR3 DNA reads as TGTGCCAGCAGCTTAGGACTAGCGGGGGCTAACAATGAGCAGTTCTTC.

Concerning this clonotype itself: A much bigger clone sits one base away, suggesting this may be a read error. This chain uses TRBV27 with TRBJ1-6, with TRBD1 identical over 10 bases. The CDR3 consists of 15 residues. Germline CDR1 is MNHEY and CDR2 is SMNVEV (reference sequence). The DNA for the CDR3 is TGTGCCAGCAGGGCGGGACAGGGGAATCCTTCACCCCCCCACTTT. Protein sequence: CASRAGQGNPSPPHF.

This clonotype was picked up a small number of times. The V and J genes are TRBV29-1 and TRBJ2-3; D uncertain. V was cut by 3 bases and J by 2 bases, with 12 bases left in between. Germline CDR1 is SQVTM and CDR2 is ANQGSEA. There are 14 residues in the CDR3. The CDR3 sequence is CSVDSTDITDTQYF. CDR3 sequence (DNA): TGCAGCGTTGACTCAACGGATATCACAGATACGCAGTATTTT.

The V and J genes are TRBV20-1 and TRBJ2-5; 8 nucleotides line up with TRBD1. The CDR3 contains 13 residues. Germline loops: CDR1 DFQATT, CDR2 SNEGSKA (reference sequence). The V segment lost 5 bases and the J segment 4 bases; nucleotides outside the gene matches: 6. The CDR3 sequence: CSAAGQGRETQYF. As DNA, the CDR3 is TGCAGTGCTGCCGGACAGGGTCGAGAGACCCAGTACTTC.

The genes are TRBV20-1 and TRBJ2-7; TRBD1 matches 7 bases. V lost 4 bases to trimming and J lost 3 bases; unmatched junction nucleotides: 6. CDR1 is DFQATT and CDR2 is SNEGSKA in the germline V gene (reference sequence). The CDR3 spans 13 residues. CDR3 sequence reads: CSATETGYYEQYF. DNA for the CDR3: TGCAGTGCTACTGAGACAGGGTACTACGAGCAGTACTTC.

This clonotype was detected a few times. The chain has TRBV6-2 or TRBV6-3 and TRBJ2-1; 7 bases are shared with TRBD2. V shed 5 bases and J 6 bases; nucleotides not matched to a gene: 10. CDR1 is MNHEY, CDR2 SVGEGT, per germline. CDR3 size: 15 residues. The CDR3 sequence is CASSAGTKIGNEQFF. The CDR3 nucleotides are TGTGCCAGCAGTGCCGGGACTAAGATAGGCAATGAGCAGTTCTTC.

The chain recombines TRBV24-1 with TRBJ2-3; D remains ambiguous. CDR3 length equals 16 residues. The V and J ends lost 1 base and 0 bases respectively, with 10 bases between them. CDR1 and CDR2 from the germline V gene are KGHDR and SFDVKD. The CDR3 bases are TGTGCCACCAGTGATTTAAGCAGTACTAGCACAGATACGCAGTATTTT. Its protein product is CATSDLSSTSTDTQYF.

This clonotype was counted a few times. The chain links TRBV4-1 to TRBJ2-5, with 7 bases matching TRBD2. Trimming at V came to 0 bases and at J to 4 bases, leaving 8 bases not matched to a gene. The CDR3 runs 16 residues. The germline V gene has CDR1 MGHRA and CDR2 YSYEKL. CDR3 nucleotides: TGCGCCAGCAGCCAAGATGGCGGGGGAATGGGAGAGACCCAGTACTTC. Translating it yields CASSQDGGGMGETQYF.

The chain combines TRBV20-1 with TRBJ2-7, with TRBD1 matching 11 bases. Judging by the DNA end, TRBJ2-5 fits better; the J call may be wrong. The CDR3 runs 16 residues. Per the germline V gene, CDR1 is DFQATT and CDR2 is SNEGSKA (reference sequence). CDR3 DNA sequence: TGCAGTGCTAGAGGTCTGGGACAGGGGGTTGGAGAGACCCAGTACTTC. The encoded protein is CSARGLGQGVGETQYF.

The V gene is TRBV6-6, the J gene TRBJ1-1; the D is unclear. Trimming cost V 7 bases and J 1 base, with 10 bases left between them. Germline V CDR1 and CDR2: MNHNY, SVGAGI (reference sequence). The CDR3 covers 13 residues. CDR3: CASTLSQNTEAFF. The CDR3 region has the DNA TGTGCCAGCACCCTCAGCCAGAACACTGAAGCTTTCTTT.

CDR3 in amino acids: CASRGPADTQYF. The DNA for the CDR3 is TGTGCCAGCAGAGGGCCAGCAGATACGCAGTATTTT. The rearrangement uses TRBV12-3 or TRBV12-4 and TRBJ2-3, with unresolved D. The length of the CDR3 is 12 residues. V dropped 6 bases and J dropped 4 bases, with 8 bases sitting between them.

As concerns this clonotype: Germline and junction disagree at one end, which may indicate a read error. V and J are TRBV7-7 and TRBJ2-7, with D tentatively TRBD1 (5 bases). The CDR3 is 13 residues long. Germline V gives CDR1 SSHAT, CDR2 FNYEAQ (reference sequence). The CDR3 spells CASSTGPSYEQYF. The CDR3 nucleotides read TGTGCTAGCAGCACAGGTCCCTCCTACGAGCAGTACTTC.

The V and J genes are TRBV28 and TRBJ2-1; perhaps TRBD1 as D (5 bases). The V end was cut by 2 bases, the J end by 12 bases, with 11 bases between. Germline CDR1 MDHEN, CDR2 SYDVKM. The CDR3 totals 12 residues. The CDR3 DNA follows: TGTGCCAGCAGTTTACCAAGGGGTGGGCAGTTCTTC. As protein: CASSLPRGGQFF.

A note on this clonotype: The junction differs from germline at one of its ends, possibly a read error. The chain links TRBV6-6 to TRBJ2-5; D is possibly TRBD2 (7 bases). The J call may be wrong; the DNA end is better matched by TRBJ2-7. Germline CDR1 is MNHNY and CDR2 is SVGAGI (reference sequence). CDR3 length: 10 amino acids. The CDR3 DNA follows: TGCGCGGTAGGGGGGGGCGAGCAGTACTTC. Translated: CAVGGGEQYF.

The CDR3 nucleotides read TGCAGTGCCTTTGGAGACTGGAACATTCAGTACTTC. Amino acid sequence: CSAFGDWNIQYF. J is TRBJ2-4 and V is TRBV20-1; D is unclear. Trimming cost V 6 bases and J 7 bases, with 13 bases left between them. The germline gives CDR1 DFQATT, CDR2 SNEGSKA (reference sequence). This CDR3 comprises 12 residues.

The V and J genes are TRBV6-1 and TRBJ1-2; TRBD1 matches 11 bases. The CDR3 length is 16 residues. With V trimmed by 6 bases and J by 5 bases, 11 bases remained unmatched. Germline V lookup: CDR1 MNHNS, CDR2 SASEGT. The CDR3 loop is CASRAGTGGSSYGYTF. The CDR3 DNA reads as TGTGCCAGCAGGGCCGGGACAGGGGGGTCTTCATATGGCTACACCTTC.

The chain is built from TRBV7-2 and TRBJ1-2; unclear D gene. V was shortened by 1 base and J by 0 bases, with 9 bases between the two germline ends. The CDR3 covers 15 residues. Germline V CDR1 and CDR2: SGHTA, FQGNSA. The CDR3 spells CASSLGQAPNYGYTF. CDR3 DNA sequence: TGTGCCAGCAGCTTAGGGCAGGCCCCTAACTATGGCTACACCTTC.

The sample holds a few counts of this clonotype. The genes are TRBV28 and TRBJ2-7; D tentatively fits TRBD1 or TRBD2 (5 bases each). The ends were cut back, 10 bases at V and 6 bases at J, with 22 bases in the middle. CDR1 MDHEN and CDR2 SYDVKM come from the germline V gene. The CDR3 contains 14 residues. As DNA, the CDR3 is TGTGCCACCACCGGGACCCCCAGTTGGAGCGAGCAGTACTTC. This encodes CATTGTPSWSEQYF.

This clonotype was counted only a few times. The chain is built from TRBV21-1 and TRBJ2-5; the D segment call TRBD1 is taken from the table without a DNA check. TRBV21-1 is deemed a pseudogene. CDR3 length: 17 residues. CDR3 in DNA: TGTGCCAGCAGCAAAGGGACAGGAGGGCCAATCCAAGAGACCCAGTACTTC. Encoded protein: CASSKGTGGPIQETQYF.

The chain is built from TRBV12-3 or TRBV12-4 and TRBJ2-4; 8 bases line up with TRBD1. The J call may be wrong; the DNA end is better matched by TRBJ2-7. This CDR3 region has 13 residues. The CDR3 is CASSLQGGCEQYF. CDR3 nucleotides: TGTGCCAGCAGCCTACAGGGGGGATGCGAGCAGTACTTC.

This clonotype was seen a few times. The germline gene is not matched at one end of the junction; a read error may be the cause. The CDR3 is CSARGLGWSTYEQYF. The DNA for the CDR3 is TGCAGTGCCAGAGGGCTTGGCTGGTCGACCTACGAGCAGTACTTC. The chain joins TRBV20-1 to TRBJ2-7; D might be TRBD2 (5 bases). This CDR3 comprises 15 residues. Germline-derived CDR1 and CDR2 are DFQATT and SNEGSKA (reference sequence).

Here the CDR3 reads CSELRAEGTDTQYF. CDR3 DNA sequence: TGCAGTGAACTTCGGGCGGAGGGAACAGATACGCAGTATTTT. The chain employs TRBV20-1 and TRBJ2-3; TRBD2 might be the D (6 bases). The CDR3 extends over 14 amino acids. The germline V and J ends were trimmed by 7 bases and 3 bases, with 17 bases remaining between them. CDR1 is DFQATT and CDR2 is SNEGSKA in the germline V gene (reference sequence).

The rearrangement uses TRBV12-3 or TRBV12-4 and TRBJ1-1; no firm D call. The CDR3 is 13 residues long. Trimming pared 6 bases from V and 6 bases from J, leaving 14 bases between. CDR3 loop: CASSPQSGSEAFF. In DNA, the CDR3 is TGTGCCAGCAGCCCCCAGTCGGGTTCTGAAGCTTTCTTT.

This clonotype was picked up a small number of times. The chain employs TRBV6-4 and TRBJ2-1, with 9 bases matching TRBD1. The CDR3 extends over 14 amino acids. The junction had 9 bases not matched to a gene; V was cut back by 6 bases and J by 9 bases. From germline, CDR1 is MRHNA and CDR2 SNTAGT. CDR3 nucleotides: TGTGCCAGCAGCGAACAGGGGGCGCAAAGTGAGCAGTTCTTC. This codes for CASSEQGAQSEQFF.

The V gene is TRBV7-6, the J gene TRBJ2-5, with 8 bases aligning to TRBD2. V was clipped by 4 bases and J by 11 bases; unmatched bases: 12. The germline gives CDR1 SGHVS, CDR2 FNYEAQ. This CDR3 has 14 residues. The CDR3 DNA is TGTGCCAGCAGCTCGGGACTAGAAAAGTACGAACAGTACTTC. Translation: CASSSGLEKYEQYF. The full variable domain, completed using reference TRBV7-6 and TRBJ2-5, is GAGVSQSPRYKVTKRGQDVALRCDPISGHVSLYWYRQALGQGPEFLTYFNYEAQQDKSGLPNDRFSAERPEGSISTLTIQRTEQRDSAMYRCASSSGLEKYEQYFGPGTRLLVL.

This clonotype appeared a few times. CDR3 region: CSAHRTGINYGYTF. CDR3 nucleotides: TGCAGTGCCCATAGGACAGGGATTAACTATGGCTACACCTTC. The V and J genes are TRBV20-1 and TRBJ1-2; 8 positions match TRBD1. There are 14 residues in the CDR3. Trimming removed 6 bases from V and 1 base from J; junction bases left unmatched: 7. The germline CDR1 and CDR2 sequences are DFQATT and SNEGSKA (reference sequence).